This passage covers 19 T cell receptor beta chains from one sample sequenced in a study of response to subunit inactivated influenza vaccine. MiXCR, run by TCRdb on the RT-PCR reads, gives a single entry per CDR3 protein. In the table there are a few hundred thousand distinct CDR3 sequences, around a fifth of which are singletons. Sequencing used PBMCs from blood, obtained approximately 20 months after vaccination. These receptors came from a man between 50 and 69 years old who received an inactivated influenza vaccine.

There are a few counts of this clonotype. The rearrangement links TRBV4-1 to TRBJ1-5, with TRBD1 identical over 8 bases. Germline values: CDR1 MGHRA, CDR2 YSYEKL. The CDR3 covers 15 residues. V lost 1 base to trimming and J lost 6 bases; unmatched junction nucleotides: 5. The CDR3 DNA follows: TGCGCCAGCAGCCAAGGTGGACAGGGAGTTCAGCCCCAGCATTTT. Encoded protein: CASSQGGQGVQPQHF.

The chain recombines TRBV4-1 with TRBJ2-1, with D unclear. Trimming stripped 4 bases from V and 15 bases from J, with 22 bases between. The CDR3 has 14 amino acids. CDR1 and CDR2 (germline): MGHRA, YSYEKL. CDR3 sequence: CASSPGDDSVSRFF. CDR3 nucleotides: TGCGCCAGCAGCCCGGGCGACGATTCCGTTAGTCGGTTCTTC.

The table lists this clonotype with a few counts. The chain combines TRBV2 with TRBJ2-1; 7 positions match TRBD2. The CDR3 covers 13 residues. V gave up 6 bases and J gave up 9 bases; unmatched junction bases: 8. The germline gives CDR1 SNHLY, CDR2 FYNNEI. The CDR3 region is CASRVGEGGEQFF. The DNA of the CDR3 is TGTGCCAGCAGGGTCGGGGAGGGAGGTGAGCAGTTCTTC. Full variable domain (remainder filled in from reference TRBV2 and TRBJ2-1): EPEVTQTPSHQVTQMGQEVILRCVPISNHLYFYWYRQILGQKVEFLVSFYNNEISEKSEIFDDQFSVERPDGSNFTLKIRSTKLEDSAMYFCASRVGEGGEQFFGPGTRLTVL.

This clonotype has at least ten counts. This chain joins TRBV10-3 and TRBJ2-6; D not certain. CDR3 size: 17 residues. Trimming cost V 3 bases and J 0 bases, with 12 bases left between them. Germline-derived CDR1 and CDR2 are ENHRY and SYGVKD. CDR3 nucleotides: TGTGCCATCAGTGAAGGAATCCCTCCCTCTGGGGCCAACGTCCTGACTTTC. Translated, it gives CAISEGIPPSGANVLTF.

This clonotype occurred many times. The chain has TRBV6-5 and TRBJ1-5, with TRBD1 matching over 7 bases. Germline assignment: CDR1 MNHEY and CDR2 SVGAGI. This CDR3 has 14 amino acids. Germline trimming cut 3 bases from V and 2 bases from J; bases unmatched to any gene: 1. CDR3 DNA: TGTGCCAGCAGTTATGGACAGGGCAATCAGCCCCAGCATTTT. Translating it yields CASSYGQGNQPQHF.

The rearrangement joins TRBV12-3 or TRBV12-4 to TRBJ1-1; 8 bases are shared with TRBD1. There are 15 residues in the CDR3. The junction had 9 bases not matched to a gene; V was cut back by 5 bases and J by 4 bases. This CDR3 reads CASSTHRGRGTEAFF. As DNA, the CDR3 is TGTGCCAGCAGTACCCACAGGGGGAGGGGCACTGAAGCTTTCTTT.

The table lists this clonotype with many counts. The V and J genes are TRBV18 and TRBJ2-5; D may match TRBD1 or TRBD2 (5 bases each). V lost 5 bases and J lost 2, with 15 bases in between. The CDR3 is 15 residues long. Germline CDR1 reads KGHSH; CDR2 reads LQKENI. This CDR3 reads CASSATGATQETQYF. CDR3 DNA sequence: TGTGCCAGCTCAGCCACCGGGGCTACACAAGAGACCCAGTACTTC.

This rearrangement joins TRBV5-1 to TRBJ2-5, with D possibly being TRBD1 or TRBD2 (5 bases each). Germline CDR1 reads SGHRS; CDR2 reads YFSETQ. The CDR3 extends over 14 amino acids. V was pared by 3 bases and J by 4 bases, with 13 bases between. Here the CDR3 DNA reads TGCGCCAGCAGCTGGGACGGGACGGGAGAGACCCAGTACTTC. Its translation is CASSWDGTGETQYF.

This clonotype turned up a few times. This chain connects TRBV18 to TRBJ1-1; possible D gene TRBD1, 5 bases. V shed 2 bases and J shed 1 base, with 14 bases lying between them. CDR1 is KGHSH and CDR2 is LQKENI in the germline V gene. The CDR3 covers 16 residues. CDR3 in amino acids: CASSPNGAGTNTEAFF. The DNA of the CDR3 is TGTGCCAGCTCACCAAACGGGGCAGGGACGAACACTGAAGCTTTCTTT. Full variable domain (remainder filled in from reference TRBV18 and TRBJ1-1): NAGVMQNPRHLVRRRGQEARLRCSPMKGHSHVYWYRQLPEEGLKFMVYLQKENIIDESGMPKERFSAEFPKEGPSILRIQQVVRGDSAAYFCASSPNGAGTNTEAFFGQGTRLTVV.

This clonotype was observed at least ten times. The chain joins TRBV5-1 to TRBJ1-4; 7 bases are shared with TRBD1. Unmatched junction bases numbered 9, after V lost 4 bases and J lost 0 bases. This CDR3 has 17 amino acids. Germline CDR1 SGHRS, CDR2 YFSETQ. CDR3 coding DNA: TGCGCCAGCAGCAGGTCACGGGACAGCACAACTAATGAAAAACTGTTTTTT. Translated: CASSRSRDSTTNEKLFF. The full variable domain, rest sourced from reference TRBV5-1 and TRBJ1-4, is KAGVTQTPRYLIKTRGQQVTLSCSPISGHRSVSWYQQTPGQGLQFLFEYFSETQRNKGNFPGRFSGRQFSNSRSEMNVSTLELGDSALYLCASSRSRDSTTNEKLFFGSGTQLSVL.

This clonotype was detected only a few times. The rearrangement uses TRBV15 and TRBJ2-7; D ambiguous. V gave up 1 base and J gave up 3 bases, with 10 bases separating them. The germline V gene has CDR1 LNHNV and CDR2 YYDKDF (reference sequence). There are 14 residues in the CDR3. DNA of the CDR3: TGTGCCACCAGCAGAGCACGTGGCCTCTACGAGCAGTACTTC. Translating gives CATSRARGLYEQYF.

This clonotype has just a few counts. The chain carries TRBV5-5 and TRBJ2-3, with TRBD1 as a possible D gene (5 bases). There are 15 residues in the CDR3. Germline CDR1 reads SGHKS; CDR2 reads YYEKEE (reference sequence). Trimming stripped 2 bases from V and 1 base from J, with 11 bases between. The CDR3 protein is CASSFGRGGTDTQYF. DNA of the CDR3: TGTGCCAGCAGCTTCGGAAGGGGCGGCACAGATACGCAGTATTTT.

The rearrangement uses TRBV7-2 and TRBJ1-6; D remains ambiguous. Trimming cost V 5 bases and J 7 bases, with 15 bases left between them. There are 15 residues in the CDR3. From germline, CDR1 is SGHTA and CDR2 FQGNSA. Here the CDR3 DNA reads TGTGCCAGCAGCCCCGACCGGGCGAAAAATTCACCCCTCCACTTT. This encodes CASSPDRAKNSPLHF.

The table lists this clonotype with many counts. DNA for the CDR3: TGCAGCGTTGACATCGGGAGAACAGATACGCAGTATTTT. As protein: CSVDIGRTDTQYF. The V call is TRBV29-1, the J call TRBJ2-3, with D possibly TRBD2 on 6 matching bases. CDR1 is SQVTM and CDR2 is ANQGSEA in the germline V gene. V was pared by 3 bases and J by 3 bases, with 10 bases between. This CDR3 contains 13 residues.

This clonotype was picked up a small number of times. This CDR3 is CASSPRVRGMNTEAFF. In nucleotides, the CDR3 is TGTGCCAGCTCACCACGAGTGAGGGGCATGAACACTGAAGCTTTCTTT. The rearrangement uses TRBV18 and TRBJ1-1, with D tentatively TRBD1 (5 bases). V shed 1 base and J shed 0 bases, with 12 bases lying between them. Germline V gene lookup returns CDR1 KGHSH and CDR2 LQKENI. The length of the CDR3 is 16 residues.

The chain joins TRBV7-6 to TRBJ2-1; either TRBD1 or TRBD2 may supply D (5 bases each). V was pared by 5 bases and J by 9 bases, with 14 bases between. The CDR3 totals 13 residues. Germline CDR1 and CDR2: SGHVS and FNYEAQ. The CDR3 is CASSVSRGSEQFF. The CDR3 nucleotides read TGTGCCAGCAGCGTCTCTCGGGGCAGTGAGCAGTTCTTC.

With regard to this clonotype: Mismatch with germline at one junction end may stem from a read error. The chain is built from TRBV12-3 or TRBV12-4 and TRBJ1-3, with TRBD1 matching over 9 bases. The CDR3 spans 17 residues. DNA of the CDR3: TGTGCCAGCAGTCTTCCCCGGACAGGGGCCCTTGGAACCACCATATATTTT. Its protein product is CASSLPRTGALGTTIYF.

This rearrangement joins TRBV28 to TRBJ1-1; tentatively, D is TRBD1 (5 bases). V dropped 7 bases and J dropped 7 bases, with 16 bases sitting between them. The CDR3 has 13 residues. CDR1 and CDR2 (germline): MDHEN, SYDVKM. CDR3: CASILGPYGEAFF. In DNA form, the CDR3 reads TGTGCCAGCATATTGGGACCCTACGGTGAAGCTTTCTTT.

This clonotype has just a few counts. V usage is TRBV5-1 and J usage is TRBJ2-5; the D gene is possibly TRBD1 (6 bases). The CDR3 totals 15 residues. Germline CDR1 is SGHRS and CDR2 is YFSETQ. V dropped 0 bases and J dropped 5 bases, with 14 bases sitting between them. In nucleotides, the CDR3 is TGCGCCAGCAGCTTGGATACTGGGGGCCGTGAGACCCAGTACTTC. Translated: CASSLDTGGRETQYF. Drawing the rest from reference TRBV5-1 and TRBJ2-5, the complete variable domain is KAGVTQTPRYLIKTRGQQVTLSCSPISGHRSVSWYQQTPGQGLQFLFEYFSETQRNKGNFPGRFSGRQFSNSRSEMNVSTLELGDSALYLCASSLDTGGRETQYFGPGTRLLVL.